This T cell receptor beta chain appears in the sequencing data of a study of cytomegalovirus exposure and HLA in healthy donors (dated by TCRdb to the late 2010s). For the study in its entirety: An earlier analysis of some 600 of the donors reported about 300 Gb of sequence data and around 100 million unique TCR beta sequences obtained from some 170 million T cells. An early release covering over 500 HLA-typed donors comprised roughly 300 gigabases of sequencing data and tens of millions of unique TCR sequences. Of the roughly 400 genotyped donors, approximately 80% were placed in the genetic ancestry cluster associated with self-reported Caucasian donors. The study aimed to test whether cataloging public T cell receptors could reveal signatures of past pathogen exposure. The T cell repertoires of 700 or so subjects were profiled by immunosequencing and related to cytomegalovirus serostatus. In addition to the first cohort of around 670 subjects, a separate validation cohort of 120 different subjects was used. To predict cytomegalovirus infection status, the study brought together high-throughput TCR immunosequencing, statistical association of individual TCRs with disease status, and machine learning. In a later analysis, previously published TCR beta repertoires from 500 to 750 donors were re-analyzed and high-resolution HLA genotyping was added so that TCR occurrence patterns could be studied. Rather than using new phenotypic data, the later analysis identified candidate immune exposures from TCR beta sequences and from how often those sequences occurred across donors. In an earlier analysis of around 540 of the donors, high-throughput TCR beta sequencing was used to judge whether each TCR beta V gene segment behaved as functional or pseudogenic. Alongside the repertoire data, information on donor age, sex, ethnicity and CMV serostatus was compiled. A later genetic analysis used genome-wide SNP genotypes for about 55% of the 666 donors, treating that subset as a discovery cohort. Every repertoire in the discovery cohort had been generated on one and the same sequencing platform. Class I and class II HLA loci were covered by the typing at four-digit resolution. The number of donors typed differed by locus, with 629-630 for A, B, C, DRB1 and DQB1, over 500 for DQA1, 600 to 610 for DPA1, and 450 to 480 for DPB1. Several DR-DQ haplotypes were treated as single units for association and clustering because of strong linkage in the cohort. Across some 400 genotyped donors of the cohort, an average of approximately 200,000 unique TCR beta nucleotide sequences per donor were sequenced, and 15% to 20% of those sequences were non-productive.

The cohort comprised some 730 healthy bone marrow donors. Cohort members were all nominally healthy when sampled, although unrecorded immune exposures were likely present. The donor was CMV seronegative and belonged to the group of 320 or so seronegative cohort members. A peripheral blood sample was collected from each donor, and TCR beta sequencing was performed on peripheral blood mononuclear cells. Genomic DNA was extracted from the blood cell samples with the Qiagen DNeasy Blood Extraction Kit. CDR1 SGHKS and CDR2 YYEKEE were looked up in the germline V gene (reference sequence). V gives up 3 bases and J gives up 0 bases, and the segment between their germline ends measures 9 bases. The cysteine opens and the phenylalanine closes a CDR3 of 14 amino acids. Just the 42-base CDR3 DNA is kept, in frame starting at base 1. With respect to this clone: Its specific antigen is unknown. Base qualities are not recorded, but no much larger clone differs from it by a single base.

Library construction relied on the immunoSEQ multiplex PCR assay. A mixture of 60 forward primers for TCR Vbeta segments and 13 reverse primers for TCR Jbeta segments was used in the multiplex PCR. The CDR3 region of rearranged TCR beta genes was amplified from genomic DNA with a multiplex PCR assay. The amplified TCR beta libraries were sequenced on the Illumina HiSeq System as 87-base-pair reads. Concerning the study's data processing: In a later analysis, tens of millions of unique TCR beta chains were counted across the approximately 620 repertoires, and roughly 11 million of these chains were shared by at least two donors. A nearest-neighbor algorithm error-corrected the raw reads and collapsed the reads into unique sequences, merging closely related sequences to remove PCR and sequencing errors. CDR3 sequences were aligned to IMGT reference sequences to assign V, D and J gene segments. For a sequence to be retained, a match of at least six nucleotides was required to both a V gene segment and a J gene segment. Rearrangements were classified as productive when the CDR3 lacked stop codons and remained in frame with V and J, and all other rearrangements were classified as non-productive. CDR3 was defined by IMGT convention, running from the second conserved V-encoded cysteine to the conserved J-encoded phenylalanine. Sequences without an unambiguous match to a single V gene segment were excluded from the earlier analysis of about 630 of the donors. An earlier analysis of 587 of the donors classified V segments as functional when productive rearrangements were above 56.7% and as segregating when the standard deviation between donors was above 5%. A statistical classification framework was built to diagnose cytomegalovirus status from the catalog of TCR beta chain sequences. V and J gene assignment, in a later analysis, came from comparing TCR nucleotide sequences with IMGT/GENE-DB human TR gene sequences. In a later analysis, CDR3 sequences and most-parsimonious VDJ recombination scenarios were assigned using the TCRdist pipeline. A later analysis defined each TCR beta chain by its CDR3 amino acid sequence plus V-gene family, and excluded reads lacking a unique V-gene family. To address suspected cross-contamination and a sequencing artifact, a later analysis removed around 600 highly shared, low-generation-probability nucleotide sequences. In a later analysis, a clonal expansion index was calculated for each public chain from normalized within-repertoire ranks of inferred template counts. A later analysis computed generation probabilities with a VDJ recombination model fitted to out-of-frame rearrangements, and checked the results against IGoR. In a later analysis, TCR-TCR, TCR-HLA and TCR-CMV co-occurrence was scored with hypergeometric tests, and a repertoire-size bias correction was applied to TCR pairs. A later analysis estimated false discovery rates by permuting HLA or CMV assignments 20 times. In a later analysis, co-occurring TCRs were grouped with DBSCAN, and TCRdist sequence similarity was added when clustering was performed within HLA-allele-positive subsets. Repertoires with fewer than 30,000 or more than 120,000 public chains were left out of co-occurrence clustering, as were about five repertoires with anomalous nucleotide sharing. TCRdb took over this immuneACCESS table, retaining in-frame rearrangements with V and J assigned. Such tables are incomplete; in checked studies, under half of the missing clones stem from an unresolved V gene, and the remainder is unexplained. V, J and clone size are taken as reported in that table, and D and trimming were inferred from the DNA itself. This sample comprises under 300,000 clones, roughly 70% of them detected only once. Roughly 2.4% of the sample is taken by the ten largest.

Findings and caveats that apply to the study as a whole: Compared with the roughly 600-donor mean, donors in an Asian-associated ancestry cluster had fewer N-insertions in productive TCRs, according to a later genetic analysis. The study gave a list of under 200 TCR beta chains associated with cytomegalovirus. It was suggested by the authors that the approach could potentially be generalized to other disease states and immunological phenotypes. A later analysis found that HLA-associated TCR beta chains were more clonally expanded and had lower generation probabilities than equally common non-associated chains. A few of the identified cytomegalovirus-associated TCR beta chains were confirmed in vitro to be specific for cytomegalovirus antigens. Some IMGT-functional V segments, including TRBV6-2 and TRBV6-3, could not be distinguished by the 87-base-pair reads and were therefore excluded. Because some donors lacked HLA typing at each locus, the association tests relied only on the typed subset. Because counts were too low, some 16 rarely observed V segments, including chromosome 9 orphons, were excluded from the earlier analysis of several hundred of the donors. In a later analysis, TCR association rates were found to vary across HLA loci, with the most associated TCRs seen for DRB1 alleles and the fewest for HLA-C alleles. According to a later analysis, most CMV-associated TCR beta chains appeared to be HLA-restricted, and the HLA associations seemed to be driven largely by CMV exposure. Correlated functional status among segregating V segments might be attributable to linkage disequilibrium, but an unknown experimental factor could not be ruled out. An association between a missense DCLRE1C variant and V-gene and J-gene trimming of TCR beta chains was found in a later genetic analysis and replicated in an independent cohort. When HLA alleles, especially DR and DQ, strongly co-occurred, attributing TCR associations to individual alleles was difficult. Most TCR sequences were observed very rarely across donors, whereas some public TCRs were present in many individuals. According to a later analysis, parvovirus B19, influenza, CMV and Epstein-Barr virus appeared linked to several top co-occurrence clusters. For the cohort, immune exposure information was limited to CMV serostatus. In a later analysis, 15,000 to 20,000 TCR beta sequences were associated with specific HLA alleles at a false discovery rate of 0.05. Broadly in line with IMGT annotations, most TCR beta V segments showed up in productive rearrangements about 87% or about 30% of the time in an earlier analysis of 587 of the donors. A further reported finding was that TCR beta sequences accurately predicted the HLA-A and HLA-B alleles for most subjects in the first cohort. Cytomegalovirus status was reported to be diagnosed by the classifier with high specificity and sensitivity in both the original and validation cohorts. Sequencing depth was assumed to be roughly uniform across donors in the presence/absence analyses, though that assumption may not hold. The sequencing pipeline was judged likely to have produced a cluster of highly shared sequence variants as a technical artifact. This cohort had only TCR beta chains sequenced, and the lack of alpha or paired-chain data limited which features could be detected.

The clonotype comes from a female donor in good health and CMV-seronegative. The chain employs TRBV5-5 and TRBJ1-1; TRBD1 is a weak D gene call, 6 bases matching. Sequencing used PBMCs. The nucleotide sequence reads as follows: TGTGCCAGCAGCTGGACAGCCTTGAACACTGAAGCTTTCTTT. This encodes CASSWTALNTEAFF.